A single sample gave rise to the 16 T cell receptor beta chains below, sequenced in a study of cytomegalovirus exposure and HLA in healthy donors. PCR primers comprised 60 Vbeta and 13 Jbeta primers. Profiled with immunoSEQ multiplex PCR; TCRdb holds only in-frame clones, not every one. The sample has around 140,000 clones, approximately 70% seen once. The specimen sequenced was PBMCs. The receptors here all came from a woman aged 55-70 years in good health and CMV-seropositive.

The rearrangement links TRBV5-1 to TRBJ2-2, with D possibly TRBD1 on 6 matching bases. The CDR3 consists of 14 residues. Germline lookup yields CDR1 SGHRS and CDR2 YFSETQ. Trimming pared 5 bases from V and 5 bases from J, leaving 13 bases between. CDR3 region: CASSPSGATGELFF. CDR3 nucleotides: TGCGCCAGCAGTCCTTCAGGGGCTACCGGGGAGCTGTTTTTT. Looking up the rest from reference TRBV5-1 and TRBJ2-2 gives the full variable domain: KAGVTQTPRYLIKTRGQQVTLSCSPISGHRSVSWYQQTPGQGLQFLFEYFSETQRNKGNFPGRFSGRQFSNSRSEMNVSTLELGDSALYLCASSPSGATGELFFGEGSRLTVL.

The rearrangement uses TRBV29-1 and TRBJ1-1; D unclear. Between the trimmed V and J ends, which lost 8 bases and 1 base, there was a span of 8 bases. Germline V gene sequence: CDR1 SQVTM, CDR2 ANQGSEA. The CDR3 spans 11 residues. The CDR3 DNA sequence: TGCAGCTCCGGGGAGAACACTGAAGCTTTCTTT. This translates into CSSGENTEAFF.

The chain carries TRBV6-5 and TRBJ1-5; TRBD1 matches 8 bases. The CDR3 loop spans 14 amino acids. Trimming cost V 6 bases and J 7 bases; bases outside gene matches: 8. The V gene's germline CDR1 is MNHEY and CDR2 SVGAGI. DNA of the CDR3: TGTGCCAGCAGCACGACAGGGGTTTTCCAGCCCCAGCATTTT. It translates to CASSTTGVFQPQHF.

This clone was detected many times. The chain has TRBV13 and TRBJ1-4; 8 nucleotides match TRBD1. CDR1 is PRHDT and CDR2 is FYEKMQ in the germline V gene (reference sequence). There are 14 residues in the CDR3. Unmatched junction bases numbered 5, after V lost 4 bases and J lost 7 bases. CDR3 in amino acids: CASSSGTGGEKLFF. Written as DNA, the CDR3 is TGTGCCAGCAGCTCTGGGACAGGAGGTGAAAAACTGTTTTTT. The full variable domain, rest sourced from reference TRBV13 and TRBJ1-4, is AAGVIQSPRHLIKEKRETATLKCYPIPRHDTVYWYQQGPGQDPQFLISFYEKMQSDKGSIPDRFSAQQFSDYHSELNMSSLELGDSALYFCASSSGTGGEKLFFGSGTQLSVL.

The table lists this clone with a count of one. The chain carries TRBV6-5 and TRBJ1-1, with TRBD1 identical over 10 bases. From germline, CDR1 is MNHEY and CDR2 SVGAGI. The CDR3 totals 15 residues. Trimming cost V 7 bases and J 4 bases; bases outside gene matches: 9. The CDR3 loop reads CASTLRTGGVTEAFF. CDR3 DNA: TGTGCCAGCACCCTTCGGACAGGGGGAGTCACTGAAGCTTTCTTT.

V and J are TRBV5-1 and TRBJ1-2; unclear D gene. V lost 2 bases and J 6 bases, leaving 8 bases between the germline ends. The CDR3 runs 12 residues. Per the germline V gene, CDR1 is SGHRS and CDR2 is YFSETQ. CDR3 DNA sequence: TGCGCCAGCAGCTTTACCGAGAATGGCTACACCTTC. Translation gives CASSFTENGYTF.

This sequence joins TRBV6-1 and TRBJ1-2, with D perhaps TRBD1 (6 bases). Trimming removed 2 bases at V and 4 bases at J, with 8 bases between. Germline V gene sequence: CDR1 MNHNS, CDR2 SASEGT. The CDR3 extends over 13 amino acids. This chain's CDR3 is CASSERGGYGYTF. CDR3 nucleotides: TGTGCCAGCAGTGAAAGAGGGGGCTATGGCTACACCTTC.

The chain joins TRBV28 to TRBJ1-5; 8 bases agree with TRBD1. Trimming took 8 bases from V and 2 from J; bases not matched to a gene: 8. The CDR3 extends over 15 amino acids. Looked up from germline, CDR1 is MDHEN and CDR2 is SYDVKM. CDR3: CASGGQGAGNQPQHF. As DNA, the CDR3 is TGTGCCAGCGGGGGGCAGGGGGCGGGCAATCAGCCCCAGCATTTT.

This sequence joins TRBV30 and TRBJ1-5; a weak D match, TRBD1 (5 bases). Germline V gives CDR1 GTSNPN, CDR2 SVGIG (reference sequence). Trimming cost V 4 bases and J 0 bases, with 7 bases left between them. This CDR3 contains 13 residues. CDR3 residues: CAWTDSSNQPQHF. The CDR3 DNA is TGTGCCTGGACAGACAGTAGCAATCAGCCCCAGCATTTT.

The chain employs TRBV30 and TRBJ2-7, with D perhaps TRBD2 (5 bases). The CDR3 covers 14 residues. V gave up 0 bases and J gave up 2 bases, with 11 bases separating them. The germline V gene has CDR1 GTSNPN and CDR2 SVGIG (reference sequence). CDR3 nucleotides: TGTGCCTGGAGTGTAGCCCGAGGGCCCTACGAGCAGTACTTC. This sequence encodes CAWSVARGPYEQYF.

The chain recombines TRBV28 with TRBJ1-2, with D possibly TRBD1 on 5 matching bases. V lost 6 bases to trimming and J lost 4 bases, with 15 bases between them. CDR3 length: 14 amino acids. Germline V lookup: CDR1 MDHEN, CDR2 SYDVKM. In DNA form, the CDR3 reads TGTGCCAGCAGCCCGCCGGGCGGGGGCTATGGCTACACCTTC. Translated, it gives CASSPPGGGYGYTF.

This clone was counted a single time. The chain recombines TRBV29-1 with TRBJ1-2; D not resolved. V was clipped by 8 bases and J by 4 bases, with 11 bases between them. Germline V gene lookup returns CDR1 SQVTM and CDR2 ANQGSEA. The CDR3 runs 11 residues. The CDR3 spells CSCTVSYGYTF. The DNA of the CDR3 is TGCAGCTGTACAGTTTCCTATGGCTACACCTTC.

The chain couples TRBV29-1 to TRBJ2-1; 7 bases line up with TRBD2. The CDR3 has 14 amino acids. The trim removed 4 bases at V and 3 bases at J, leaving 6 bases unmatched. Germline V CDR1 and CDR2: SQVTM, ANQGSEA. The CDR3 is CSVGLASGYNEQFF. CDR3 coding DNA: TGCAGCGTTGGGTTGGCTAGCGGCTACAATGAGCAGTTCTTC.

The chain has TRBV2 and TRBJ2-5, with TRBD1 matching over 10 bases. The CDR3 contains 13 residues. Germline assignment: CDR1 SNHLY and CDR2 FYNNEI. The J segment lost 5 bases and the V segment lost 5 bases, leaving 2 bases of the junction unmatched. The CDR3 sequence: CASSSDRGETQYF. CDR3 sequence (DNA): TGTGCCAGCAGTTCGGACAGGGGGGAGACCCAGTACTTC.

The chain couples TRBV10-1 to TRBJ2-1, with 9 nucleotides matching TRBD2. Germline CDR1 and CDR2: WNHNN and SYGVQD (reference sequence). The CDR3 runs to 16 residues. With 3 bases clipped from V and 7 bases from J, the junction kept 10 bases outside the gene matches. The CDR3 DNA follows: TGCGCCAGCAGTGACCCATTAGCGGGAGTTAGAAATGAGCAGTTCTTC. The encoded protein is CASSDPLAGVRNEQFF.

This clone turned up a few times. This chain joins TRBV29-1 and TRBJ1-2; TRBD1 matches at 8 bases. There are 15 residues in the CDR3. Germline V lookup: CDR1 SQVTM, CDR2 ANQGSEA. The junction had 10 bases not matched to a gene; V was cut back by 1 base and J by 6 bases. The DNA for the CDR3 is TGCAGCGTTGAAGGTGGGACAGGAATCCTCCATGGCTACACCTTC. Protein: CSVEGGTGILHGYTF. Full variable domain (rest looked up from reference TRBV29-1 and TRBJ1-2): SAVISQKPSRDICQRGTSLTIQCQVDSQVTMMFWYRQQPGQSLTLIATANQGSEATYESGFVIDKFPISRPNLTFSTLTVSNMSPEDSSIYLCSVEGGTGILHGYTFGSGTRLTVV.